This T cell receptor (beta chain) derives from a study of blood T cell repertoires in COVID-19. About the study: Specimens from acute and convalescent COVID-19 originated in the United States, Italy and Spain.

This table comes from immunoSEQ multiplex PCR, and its TCRdb copy is limited to in-frame clones, with some not included. The sample contains roughly 250,000 clones, 85% to 90% of which appear only once. The study recruited exposed participants who had met a COVID-19 case within 2 weeks before entry. This clonotype was sampled from a man in his fifties who had been exposed to COVID-19. Sequencing input: PBMCs or T cells enriched from blood (not recorded which).

DNA of the CDR3: TGTGCCAGCTCACCGGACAGGGAATCCTACAATGAGCAGTTCTTC. Encoded protein: CASSPDRESYNEQFF. The V call is TRBV18, the J call TRBJ2-1, with TRBD1 matching 8 bases. The CDR3 spans 15 residues. V gave up 3 bases and J gave up 1 base; unmatched junction bases: 2. Germline V gene data show CDR1 as KGHSH and CDR2 as LQKENI.